What follows are 12 T cell receptor beta chains derived from one specimen sequenced in a study of shared clonotypes between healthy human individuals. Clones were read by immunoSEQ multiplex PCR, and TCRdb kept only the in-frame ones, dropping some. The sample lists under 650,000 clones; around 96% were seen once. The sample taken for sequencing was naive CD4+ T cells sorted from blood. The subset: CD45RA+ positively selected. Receptor source: a woman aged 25 to 45 in good health.

The chain couples TRBV28 to TRBJ2-5; TRBD2 aligns across 9 bases. V was clipped by 5 bases and J by 11 bases; unmatched bases: 18. Germline V gives CDR1 MDHEN, CDR2 SYDVKM. This CDR3 spans 16 amino acids. The CDR3 loop is CASSTAGGRASWEQYF. The CDR3 DNA reads TGTGCCAGCAGTACGGCCGGCGGGAGGGCCTCTTGGGAGCAGTACTTC.

The V gene is TRBV11-2, the J gene TRBJ2-7, with D unresolved. The CDR3 runs to 12 residues. Germline CDR1 SGHAT, CDR2 FQNNGV. With 5 bases removed from V and 2 bases from J, the gap between germline ends came to 7 bases. CDR3 nucleotide sequence: TGTGCCAGCAGCCTACTCACCTACGAGCAGTACTTC. Translation gives CASSLLTYEQYF. Based on the CDR3 plus reference TRBV11-2 and TRBJ2-7, the full variable domain is EAGVAQSPRYKIIEKRQSVAFWCNPISGHATLYWYQQILGQGPKLLIQFQNNGVVDDSQLPKDRFSAERLKGVDSTLKIQPAKLEDSAVYLCASSLLTYEQYFGPGTRLTVT.

The V call is TRBV12-1, the J call TRBJ2-2; the listed D gene, TRBD2, was not tested against the DNA. TRBV12-1 is flagged as a pseudogene. This CDR3 has 16 amino acids. The DNA of the CDR3 is TGTGCCAGCAGCTTTGGAGCGGGAGACGGCCACGGGGAGCTGTTTTTT. Encoded protein: CASSFGAGDGHGELFF.

This chain joins TRBV7-9 and TRBJ2-2; D is unresolved. The V end was cut by 8 bases, the J end by 1 base, with 8 bases between. The length of the CDR3 is 13 residues. The germline V gene encodes CDR1 SEHNR and CDR2 FQNEAQ (reference sequence). In DNA, the CDR3 is TGTGCCAGCTTCAAGGGGAACACCGGGGAGCTGTTTTTT. Protein: CASFKGNTGELFF.

The rearrangement links TRBV28 to TRBJ2-5; no definite D call. With 8 bases removed from V and 5 bases from J, the gap between germline ends came to 15 bases. Per the germline V gene, CDR1 is MDHEN and CDR2 is SYDVKM. The CDR3 sequence is 13 residues long. The DNA of the CDR3 is TGTGCCAGCCACCAAATCGTCGGGGAGACCCAGTACTTC. It translates to CASHQIVGETQYF.

The chain couples TRBV5-1 to TRBJ2-7, with 11 nucleotides matching TRBD2. V was clipped by 1 base and J by 9 bases; unmatched bases: 12. Germline V lookup: CDR1 SGHRS, CDR2 YFSETQ. This CDR3 has 16 residues. Here the CDR3 DNA reads TGCGCCAGCAGCTTGAATTCGGGACTAGCGGCGGGTGGGCAGTACTTC. Protein sequence: CASSLNSGLAAGGQYF.

The gene calls are TRBV7-3 and TRBJ2-1, with TRBD2 matching 7 bases. Trimming cost V 4 bases and J 6 bases; bases outside gene matches: 9. The CDR3 is 15 amino acids. Looked up from germline, CDR1 is SGHTA and CDR2 is FQGTGA. In nucleotides, the CDR3 is TGTGCCAGCAGCTCGAACGGACTAGATCTCAATGAGCAGTTCTTC. Residues: CASSSNGLDLNEQFF.

This chain joins TRBV7-3 and TRBJ2-1; no clear D. Germline V gene lookup returns CDR1 SGHTA and CDR2 FQGTGA. V dropped 10 bases and J dropped 9 bases, with 13 bases sitting between them. The CDR3 loop spans 11 amino acids. CDR3 DNA: TGTGCCACCCCTCCCCTGGGTGAGCAGTTCTTC. Translated, it gives CATPPLGEQFF. Full variable domain (remainder filled in from reference TRBV7-3 and TRBJ2-1): GAGVSQTPSNKVTEKGKYVELRCDPISGHTALYWYRQSLGQGPEFLIYFQGTGAADDSGLPNDRFFAVRPEGSVSTLKIQRTERGDSAVYLCATPPLGEQFFGPGTRLTVL.

This clone was detected only once. V usage is TRBV27 and J usage is TRBJ2-1; 10 bases match TRBD2. The trim removed 5 bases at V and 0 bases at J, leaving 4 bases unmatched. The CDR3 is made up of 16 amino acids. CDR1 and CDR2 from the germline V gene are MNHEY and SMNVEV (reference sequence). CDR3 protein: CASSPLAGASYNEQFF. DNA for the CDR3: TGTGCCAGCAGTCCCCTAGCGGGAGCCTCCTACAATGAGCAGTTCTTC.

CDR3 amino acids: CAWTGTKTSSYEQYF. In nucleotides, the CDR3 is TGTGCCTGGACCGGCACCAAGACTAGCTCCTACGAGCAGTACTTC. J is TRBJ2-7 and V is TRBV30; a possible D gene is TRBD2 (6 bases). Per germline, CDR1 GTSNPN and CDR2 SVGIG (reference sequence). V gave up 4 bases and J gave up 0 bases, with 16 bases separating them. There are 15 residues in the CDR3.

The chain's CDR3 is CASSYDRAAYEQYF. The CDR3 DNA reads TGTGCCAGCAGTTACGACAGGGCCGCCTACGAGCAGTACTTC. V is TRBV6-5 and J is TRBJ2-7; TRBD1 matches at 7 bases. Trimming cost V 2 bases and J 2 bases; bases outside gene matches: 3. CDR1 and CDR2 from the germline V gene are MNHEY and SVGAGI. This CDR3 is built from 14 residues.

This chain joins TRBV4-1 and TRBJ2-7, with no clear D. Germline lookup yields CDR1 MGHRA and CDR2 YSYEKL. V lost 0 bases, J lost 5 bases, and 8 bases lay in between. This CDR3 spans 13 amino acids. The CDR3 spells CASSQEMGDEQYF. In DNA, the CDR3 is TGCGCCAGCAGCCAAGAGATGGGCGACGAGCAGTACTTC.